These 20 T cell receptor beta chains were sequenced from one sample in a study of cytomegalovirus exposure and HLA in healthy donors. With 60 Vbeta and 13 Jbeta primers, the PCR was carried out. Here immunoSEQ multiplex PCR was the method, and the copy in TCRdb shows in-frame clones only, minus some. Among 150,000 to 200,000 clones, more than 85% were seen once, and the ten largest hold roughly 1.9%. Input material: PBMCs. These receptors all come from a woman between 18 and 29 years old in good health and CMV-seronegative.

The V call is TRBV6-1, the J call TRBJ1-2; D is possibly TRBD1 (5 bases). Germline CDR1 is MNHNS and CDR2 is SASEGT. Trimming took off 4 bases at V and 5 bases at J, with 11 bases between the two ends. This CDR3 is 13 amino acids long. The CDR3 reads CASSAQESYGYTF. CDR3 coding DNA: TGTGCCAGCAGTGCACAGGAGAGTTATGGCTACACCTTC.

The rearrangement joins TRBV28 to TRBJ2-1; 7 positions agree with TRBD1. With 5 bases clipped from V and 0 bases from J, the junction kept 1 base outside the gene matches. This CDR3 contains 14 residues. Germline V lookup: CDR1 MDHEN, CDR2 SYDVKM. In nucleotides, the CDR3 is TGTGCCAGCAGTGACAGGGTCTCCTACAATGAGCAGTTCTTC. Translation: CASSDRVSYNEQFF.

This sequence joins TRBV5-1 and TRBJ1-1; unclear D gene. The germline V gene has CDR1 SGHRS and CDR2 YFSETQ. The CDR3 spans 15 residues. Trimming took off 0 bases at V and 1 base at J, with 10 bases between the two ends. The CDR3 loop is CASSLETSSNTEAFF. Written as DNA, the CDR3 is TGCGCCAGCAGCTTGGAAACTTCCTCGAACACTGAAGCTTTCTTT.

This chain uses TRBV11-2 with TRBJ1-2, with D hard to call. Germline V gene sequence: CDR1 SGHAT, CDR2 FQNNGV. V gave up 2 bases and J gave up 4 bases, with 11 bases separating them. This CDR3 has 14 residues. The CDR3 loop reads CASSLSGAVYGYTF. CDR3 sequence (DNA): TGTGCCAGCAGCTTAAGTGGAGCAGTCTATGGCTACACCTTC.

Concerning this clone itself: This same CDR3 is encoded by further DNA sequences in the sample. The CDR3 DNA follows: TGCAGCGCCTCGGCGCAGGGGAACACTGAAGCTTTCTTT. It yields the protein CSASAQGNTEAFF. The chain couples TRBV29-1 to TRBJ1-1, with D possibly being TRBD1 (5 bases). The CDR3 has 13 amino acids. Per the germline V gene, CDR1 is SQVTM and CDR2 is ANQGSEA. The germline V and J ends were trimmed by 7 bases and 1 base, with 13 bases remaining between them.

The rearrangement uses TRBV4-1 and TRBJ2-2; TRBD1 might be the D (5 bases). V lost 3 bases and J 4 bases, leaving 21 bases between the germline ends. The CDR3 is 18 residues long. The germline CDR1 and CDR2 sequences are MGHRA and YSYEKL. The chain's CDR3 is CASSHSPLGRKVTGELFF. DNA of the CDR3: TGCGCCAGCAGCCACTCCCCCCTGGGGCGGAAGGTCACCGGGGAGCTGTTTTTT.

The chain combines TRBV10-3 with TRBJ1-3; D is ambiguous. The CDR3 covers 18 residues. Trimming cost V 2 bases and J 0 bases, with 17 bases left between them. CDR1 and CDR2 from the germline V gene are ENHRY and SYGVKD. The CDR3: CAISEPGNLLYSGNTIYF. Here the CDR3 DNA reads TGTGCCATCAGTGAGCCGGGGAACTTGCTCTACTCTGGAAACACCATATATTTT.

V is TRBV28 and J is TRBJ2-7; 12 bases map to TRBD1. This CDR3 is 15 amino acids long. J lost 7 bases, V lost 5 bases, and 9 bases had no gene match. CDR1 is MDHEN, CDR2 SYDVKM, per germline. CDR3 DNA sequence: TGTGCCAGCAGTCCCCCCGGGACAGGGGGCCGGGAGCAGTACTTC. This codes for CASSPPGTGGREQYF.

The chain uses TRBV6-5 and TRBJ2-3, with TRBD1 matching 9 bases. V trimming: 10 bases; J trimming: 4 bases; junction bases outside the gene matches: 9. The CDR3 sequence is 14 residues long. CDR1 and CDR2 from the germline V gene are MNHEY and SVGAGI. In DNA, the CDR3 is TGTGCCACCTGGGACAGGGAGACACCAGATACGCAGTATTTT. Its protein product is CATWDRETPDTQYF.

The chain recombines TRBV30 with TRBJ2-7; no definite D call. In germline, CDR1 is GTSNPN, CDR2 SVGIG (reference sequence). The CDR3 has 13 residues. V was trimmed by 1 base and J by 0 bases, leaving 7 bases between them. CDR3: CAWSAESSYEQYF. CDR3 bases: TGTGCCTGGAGTGCGGAGAGCTCCTACGAGCAGTACTTC.

CDR3 amino acids: CASSFTSGAPSGQYF. In nucleotides, the CDR3 is TGTGCCAGCAGCTTTACTAGCGGGGCTCCTTCGGGGCAGTACTTC. The chain uses TRBV7-2 and TRBJ2-7; 10 nucleotides agree with TRBD2. The CDR3 loop spans 15 amino acids. In germline, CDR1 is SGHTA, CDR2 FQGNSA. The J segment lost 9 bases and the V segment lost 3 bases, leaving 11 bases of the junction unmatched.

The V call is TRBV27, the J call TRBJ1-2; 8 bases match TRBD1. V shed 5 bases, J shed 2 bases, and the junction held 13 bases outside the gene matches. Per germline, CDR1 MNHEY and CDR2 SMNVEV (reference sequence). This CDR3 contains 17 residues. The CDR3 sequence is CASSLTQGAGSNYGYTF. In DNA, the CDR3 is TGTGCCAGCAGTCTAACGCAGGGGGCAGGCTCGAACTATGGCTACACCTTC.

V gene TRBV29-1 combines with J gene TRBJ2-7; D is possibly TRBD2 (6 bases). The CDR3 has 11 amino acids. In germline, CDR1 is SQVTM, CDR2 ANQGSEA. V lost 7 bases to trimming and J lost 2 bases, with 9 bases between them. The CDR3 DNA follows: TGCAGCGCGGGGACTCCCTACGAGCAGTACTTC. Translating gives CSAGTPYEQYF.

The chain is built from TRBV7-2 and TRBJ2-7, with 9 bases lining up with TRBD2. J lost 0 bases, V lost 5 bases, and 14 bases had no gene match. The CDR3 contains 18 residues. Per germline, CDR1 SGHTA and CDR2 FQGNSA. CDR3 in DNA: TGTGCCAGCAGCCCCCTCGCGACTAGCGGATCCTACTCCTACGAGCAGTACTTC. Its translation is CASSPLATSGSYSYEQYF.

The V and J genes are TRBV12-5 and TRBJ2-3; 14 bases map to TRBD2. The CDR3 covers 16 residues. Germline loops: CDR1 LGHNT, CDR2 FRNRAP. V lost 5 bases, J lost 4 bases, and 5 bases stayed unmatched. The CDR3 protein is CASGPGTSGGADTQYF. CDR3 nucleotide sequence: TGTGCTAGTGGTCCGGGGACTAGCGGGGGCGCAGATACGCAGTATTTT.

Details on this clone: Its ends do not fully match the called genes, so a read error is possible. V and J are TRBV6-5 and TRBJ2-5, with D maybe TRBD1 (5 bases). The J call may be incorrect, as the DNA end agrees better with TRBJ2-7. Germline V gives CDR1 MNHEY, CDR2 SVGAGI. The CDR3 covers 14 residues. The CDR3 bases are TGTGCCAGCAGTGACTCCGACAGATCCTACGAGCAGTACTTC. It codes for CASSDSDRSYEQYF.

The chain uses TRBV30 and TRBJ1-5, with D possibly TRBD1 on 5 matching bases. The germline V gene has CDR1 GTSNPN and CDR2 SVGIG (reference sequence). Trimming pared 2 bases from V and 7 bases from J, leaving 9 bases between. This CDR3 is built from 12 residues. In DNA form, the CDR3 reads TGTGCCTGGAGTAGCGGGGGACAGCCCCAGCATTTT. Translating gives CAWSSGGQPQHF.

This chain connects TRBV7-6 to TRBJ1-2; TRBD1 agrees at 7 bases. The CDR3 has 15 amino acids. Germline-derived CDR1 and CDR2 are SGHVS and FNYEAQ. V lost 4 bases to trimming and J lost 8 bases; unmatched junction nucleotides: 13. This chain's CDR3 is CASSSNRGRGLGYTF. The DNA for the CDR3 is TGTGCCAGCAGCTCCAACAGGGGCCGGGGTCTAGGCTACACCTTC.

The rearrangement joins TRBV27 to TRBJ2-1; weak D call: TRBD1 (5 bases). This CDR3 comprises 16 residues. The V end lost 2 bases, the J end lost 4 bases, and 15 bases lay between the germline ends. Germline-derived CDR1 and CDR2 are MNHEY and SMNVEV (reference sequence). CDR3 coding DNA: TGTGCCAGCAGTTTACTTGGGGCAGGCGGATACAATGAGCAGTTCTTC. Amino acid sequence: CASSLLGAGGYNEQFF.

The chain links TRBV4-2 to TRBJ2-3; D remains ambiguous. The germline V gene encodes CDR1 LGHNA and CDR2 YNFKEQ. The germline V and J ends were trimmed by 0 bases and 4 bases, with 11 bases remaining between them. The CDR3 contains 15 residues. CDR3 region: CASSQDGAQADTQYF. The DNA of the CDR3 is TGTGCCAGCAGCCAAGATGGTGCTCAGGCAGATACGCAGTATTTT.